This is a list of T cell receptor beta chains from one sample in a study of blood T cell repertoires in COVID-19. Libraries were prepared by immunoSEQ multiplex PCR; TCRdb keeps only in-frame clonotypes and omits some of them. Altogether about 130,000 clones are present, 85% being singletons, with the ten largest covering roughly 6.7%. Specimen: peripheral blood. These receptors all stem from an elderly man with active or convalescent COVID-19. CDR3s include the opening cysteine and the closing phenylalanine or tryptophan. Each record gives: CDR3 length, clone size, J gene, D gene, V gene, CDR3 protein, CDR3 DNA. D genes are given only for firm matches. Rows may omit the clone size; those that give it use once, few, many or a size class.

len: 16
abundance: -
j_gene: TRBJ1-3
d_gene: -
v_gene: TRBV30
CDR3aa: CAWSVPGSGSGNTIYF
CDR3nt: TGTGCCTGGAGTGTACCAGGATCCGGCTCTGGAAACACCATATATTTT

len: 16
abundance: -
j_gene: TRBJ2-3
d_gene: -
v_gene: TRBV3-1/TRBV3-2
CDR3aa: CASSSRDKASTDTQYF
CDR3nt: TGTGCCAGCAGCTCCCGGGACAAGGCTAGCACAGATACGCAGTATTTT

len: 14
abundance: -
j_gene: TRBJ2-2
d_gene: -
v_gene: TRBV25-1
CDR3aa: CASSESRATGELFF
CDR3nt: TGTGCCAGCAGTGAATCGAGAGCGACCGGGGAGCTGTTTTTT

len: 16
abundance: -
j_gene: TRBJ2-1
d_gene: TRBD2
v_gene: TRBV2
CDR3aa: CASKGRRLAGVDEQFF
CDR3nt: TGTGCCAGCAAGGGTAGGCGACTAGCGGGAGTGGATGAGCAGTTCTTC

len: 14
abundance: -
j_gene: TRBJ2-5
d_gene: TRBD2
v_gene: TRBV7-9
CDR3aa: CASSLAGGQETQYF
CDR3nt: TGTGCCAGCAGCCTAGCGGGGGGGCAAGAGACCCAGTACTTC

len: 14
abundance: -
j_gene: TRBJ1-2
d_gene: TRBD1
v_gene: TRBV30
CDR3aa: CAWSAPDRVSGYTF
CDR3nt: TGTGCCTGGAGTGCACCTGACAGGGTGTCCGGCTACACCTTC

len: 14
abundance: once
j_gene: TRBJ2-7
d_gene: -
v_gene: TRBV27
CDR3aa: CASSLNPVSYEQYF
CDR3nt: TGTGCCAGCAGTTTAAACCCGGTCTCCTACGAGCAGTACTTC

len: 12
abundance: once
j_gene: TRBJ1-2
d_gene: -
v_gene: TRBV28
CDR3aa: CASSLLTGSSTF
CDR3nt: TGTGCCAGCAGTTTGTTGACAGGTTCGTCCACCTTC

len: 17
abundance: -
j_gene: TRBJ1-2
d_gene: TRBD1
v_gene: TRBV27
CDR3aa: CASSRRDRGIRDYGYTF
CDR3nt: TGTGCCAGCAGTCGCCGGGACAGGGGTATTAGGGACTATGGCTACACCTTC

len: 15
abundance: -
j_gene: TRBJ2-1
d_gene: TRBD2
v_gene: TRBV24-1
CDR3aa: CATSDIGTSVSEQFF
CDR3nt: TGTGCCACCAGTGACATCGGGACTAGCGTTAGTGAGCAGTTCTTC

len: 14
abundance: -
j_gene: TRBJ2-5
d_gene: TRBD1
v_gene: TRBV19
CDR3aa: CASSQTGSLETQYF
CDR3nt: TGTGCCAGTAGTCAGACAGGGAGTCTCGAGACCCAGTACTTC

len: 15
abundance: -
j_gene: TRBJ1-1
d_gene: -
v_gene: TRBV30
CDR3aa: CAWSAGLSQGTEAFF
CDR3nt: TGTGCCTGGAGCGCCGGGCTCTCCCAGGGGACTGAAGCTTTCTTT

len: 14
abundance: -
j_gene: TRBJ2-1
d_gene: TRBD2
v_gene: TRBV25-1
CDR3aa: CASVGREVYNEQFF
CDR3nt: TGTGCCAGCGTCGGGCGGGAGGTTTACAATGAGCAGTTCTTC

len: 15
abundance: -
j_gene: TRBJ1-1
d_gene: TRBD1
v_gene: TRBV6-6
CDR3aa: CASSYSEKQGTEAFF
CDR3nt: TGTGCCAGCAGTTACTCCGAAAAACAGGGGACTGAAGCTTTCTTT

len: 16
abundance: -
j_gene: TRBJ2-5
d_gene: -
v_gene: TRBV19
CDR3aa: CASSIERGGVQETQYF
CDR3nt: TGTGCCAGTAGTATAGAACGAGGGGGTGTACAAGAGACCCAGTACTTC

len: 15
abundance: -
j_gene: TRBJ2-3
d_gene: TRBD1
v_gene: TRBV7-3
CDR3aa: CASSPGQGSTDTQYF
CDR3nt: TGTGCCAGCAGCCCCGGACAGGGCAGCACAGATACGCAGTATTTT

len: 13
abundance: -
j_gene: TRBJ1-4
d_gene: -
v_gene: TRBV2
CDR3aa: CASSGDRDEKLFF
CDR3nt: TGTGCCAGCAGTGGAGACAGAGATGAAAAACTGTTTTTT

len: 16
abundance: -
j_gene: TRBJ1-1
d_gene: -
v_gene: TRBV27
CDR3aa: CASRSGTTKGDTEAFF
CDR3nt: TGTGCCAGCAGGTCCGGGACAACTAAAGGGGACACTGAAGCTTTCTTT

len: 15
abundance: few
j_gene: TRBJ2-1
d_gene: TRBD2
v_gene: TRBV6-4
CDR3aa: CASSDESGGYNEQFF
CDR3nt: TGTGCCAGCAGTGATGAGAGCGGGGGTTACAATGAGCAGTTCTTC

len: 15
abundance: -
j_gene: TRBJ2-6
d_gene: -
v_gene: TRBV30
CDR3aa: CAWSEFSSGANVLTF
CDR3nt: TGTGCCTGGAGTGAGTTCAGCTCTGGGGCCAACGTCCTGACTTTC

len: 15
abundance: -
j_gene: TRBJ2-7
d_gene: TRBD2
v_gene: TRBV10-3
CDR3aa: CAISRAGTSANEQYF
CDR3nt: TGTGCCATCAGCAGAGCCGGGACTAGCGCCAACGAGCAGTACTTC

len: 11
abundance: once
j_gene: TRBJ2-7
d_gene: -
v_gene: TRBV12-5
CDR3aa: CASGYHYEQYF
CDR3nt: TGTGCTAGTGGTTATCACTACGAGCAGTACTTC

len: 15
abundance: -
j_gene: TRBJ2-7
d_gene: TRBD2
v_gene: TRBV7-2
CDR3aa: CASSPRTSGSYEQYF
CDR3nt: TGTGCCAGCAGCCCCCGGACTAGCGGGAGCTACGAGCAGTACTTC

len: 19
abundance: -
j_gene: TRBJ1-6
d_gene: TRBD1
v_gene: TRBV27
CDR3aa: CASSSNRDRVGSYNSPLHF
CDR3nt: TGTGCCAGCAGTTCTAATCGGGACAGGGTAGGCTCCTATAATTCACCCCTCCACTTT

len: 15
abundance: few
j_gene: TRBJ2-1
d_gene: TRBD2
v_gene: TRBV7-2
CDR3aa: CASSRLAGAYNEQFF
CDR3nt: TGTGCCAGCAGCCGTCTAGCGGGAGCATACAATGAGCAGTTCTTC

len: 15
abundance: -
j_gene: TRBJ1-1
d_gene: TRBD1
v_gene: TRBV18
CDR3aa: CASSRQGAQDTEAFF
CDR3nt: TGTGCCAGCTCACGCCAGGGGGCGCAGGACACTGAAGCTTTCTTT

len: 14
abundance: -
j_gene: TRBJ2-7
d_gene: TRBD1
v_gene: TRBV10-3
CDR3aa: CAISESTGQGSQYF
CDR3nt: TGTGCCATCAGTGAGTCGACGGGACAGGGTTCTCAGTACTTC

len: 14
abundance: -
j_gene: TRBJ2-3
d_gene: TRBD1
v_gene: TRBV29-1
CDR3aa: CSVVGQTSTDTQYF
CDR3nt: TGCAGCGTGGTGGGACAGACTAGCACAGATACGCAGTATTTT

len: 15
abundance: -
j_gene: TRBJ2-5
d_gene: TRBD2
v_gene: TRBV5-4
CDR3aa: CASSASGGARETQYF
CDR3nt: TGTGCCAGCAGCGCTAGCGGGGGGGCCCGTGAGACCCAGTACTTC

len: 13
abundance: -
j_gene: TRBJ2-7
d_gene: TRBD1
v_gene: TRBV28
CDR3aa: CASKQGFIYEQYF
CDR3nt: TGTGCCAGCAAACAGGGGTTCATCTACGAGCAGTACTTC

len: 15
abundance: -
j_gene: TRBJ2-7
d_gene: -
v_gene: TRBV6-5
CDR3aa: CASSFNGGSGYEQYF
CDR3nt: TGTGCCAGCAGTTTTAACGGGGGTTCAGGCTACGAGCAGTACTTC

len: 16
abundance: -
j_gene: TRBJ1-1
d_gene: TRBD1
v_gene: TRBV5-6
CDR3aa: CASSKGTGARNTEAFF
CDR3nt: TGTGCCAGCAGCAAAGGGACAGGGGCCCGGAACACTGAAGCTTTCTTT

len: 13
abundance: -
j_gene: TRBJ1-1
d_gene: -
v_gene: TRBV9
CDR3aa: CASSIRWDTEAFF
CDR3nt: TGTGCCAGCAGCATCAGGTGGGACACTGAAGCTTTCTTT

len: 14
abundance: once
j_gene: TRBJ1-5
d_gene: -
v_gene: TRBV5-1
CDR3aa: CASSLGGRDQPQHF
CDR3nt: TGCGCCAGCAGCTTGGGAGGTCGCGATCAGCCCCAGCATTTT

len: 15
abundance: -
j_gene: TRBJ2-3
d_gene: -
v_gene: TRBV18
CDR3aa: CASSPLASVTDTQYF
CDR3nt: TGTGCCAGCTCACCACTGGCTAGCGTGACAGATACGCAGTATTTT

len: 15
abundance: few
j_gene: TRBJ1-5
d_gene: TRBD1
v_gene: TRBV2
CDR3aa: CASNQAGGSNQPQHF
CDR3nt: TGTGCCAGCAATCAAGCAGGGGGTTCGAATCAGCCCCAGCATTTT

len: 12
abundance: -
j_gene: TRBJ2-7
d_gene: -
v_gene: TRBV5-1
CDR3aa: CASSLNRDEQYF
CDR3nt: TGCGCCAGCAGCTTGAACAGGGACGAGCAGTACTTC

len: 16
abundance: -
j_gene: TRBJ2-5
d_gene: TRBD1
v_gene: TRBV7-9
CDR3aa: CASSPGDRGPVETQYF
CDR3nt: TGTGCCAGCAGCCCCGGGGACAGGGGGCCGGTGGAGACCCAGTACTTC

len: 13
abundance: once
j_gene: TRBJ2-2
d_gene: -
v_gene: TRBV12-3/TRBV12-4
CDR3aa: CASSLRDTGELFF
CDR3nt: TGTGCCAGCAGCCTTCGGGACACCGGGGAGCTGTTTTTT

len: 13
abundance: -
j_gene: TRBJ1-1
d_gene: -
v_gene: TRBV15
CDR3aa: CATSREMTGEAFF
CDR3nt: TGTGCCACCAGCAGAGAAATGACAGGTGAAGCTTTCTTT

len: 15
abundance: -
j_gene: TRBJ1-1
d_gene: -
v_gene: TRBV30
CDR3aa: CARTGDGAMNTEAFF
CDR3nt: TGTGCCCGGACGGGGGATGGGGCCATGAACACTGAAGCTTTCTTT

len: 14
abundance: -
j_gene: TRBJ1-6
d_gene: -
v_gene: TRBV10-3
CDR3aa: CAISVGSGNSPLHF
CDR3nt: TGTGCCATCAGTGTGGGGAGTGGTAATTCACCCCTCCACTTT

len: 17
abundance: -
j_gene: TRBJ2-7
d_gene: TRBD2
v_gene: TRBV12-5
CDR3aa: CASGLRTSGRDSYEQYF
CDR3nt: TGTGCTAGTGGTTTGAGGACTAGCGGGAGGGACTCCTACGAGCAGTACTTC

len: 15
abundance: once
j_gene: TRBJ2-2
d_gene: TRBD1
v_gene: TRBV24-1
CDR3aa: CATSGDRYNTGELFF
CDR3nt: TGTGCCACCAGTGGGGACAGATACAACACCGGGGAGCTGTTTTTT